These 31 T cell receptor beta chains were all obtained from the same sample, sequenced in a study of regulatory T cells in long-lasting Graves disease. Arm-PCR of CDR3 regions with iRepertoire HTBI primers generated TCR beta libraries. TCRdb redid the calling of the multiplex PCR reads with MiXCR, one entry per CDR3 protein. The sample lists some 490,000 distinct CDR3 sequences, 9.5% to 15% occurring once. The time point was: newly diagnosed GD, antithyroid drugs for less than 3 months. PBMCs provided the RNA from which the TCR library was made. The sample also formed part of further work on T cells in Graves' hyperthyroidism and ophthalmopathy.

This specimen consisted of peripheral blood mononuclear cells (PBMCs), obtained at new diagnosis, from a patient treated with antithyroid drugs. The receptors originated from a woman younger than 45 with Graves disease.

The chain has TRBV28 and TRBJ2-3; either TRBD1 or TRBD2 may fit D (5 bases each). Germline CDR1 reads MDHEN; CDR2 reads SYDVKM. This CDR3 spans 14 amino acids. Between the trimmed V and J ends, which lost 4 bases and 6 bases, there was a span of 14 bases. The CDR3 protein is CASSSPGRRDTQYF. The CDR3 region has the DNA TGTGCCAGCAGTTCTCCGGGACGAAGGGATACGCAGTATTTT.

This clonotype was counted many times. V usage is TRBV7-2 and J usage is TRBJ1-2; D call uncertain. CDR1 is SGHTA, CDR2 FQGNSA, per germline. The CDR3 is 13 residues long. V shed 3 bases and J shed 4 bases, with 9 bases lying between them. The CDR3 region has the DNA TGTGCCAGCAGCTTTGGGTTGGGCTATGGCTACACCTTC. This codes for CASSFGLGYGYTF.

The V gene is TRBV28, the J gene TRBJ2-3; D uncertain. Germline V lookup: CDR1 MDHEN, CDR2 SYDVKM. The length of the CDR3 is 15 residues. Trimming left V 3 bases short and J 5 bases short, with 15 bases between. This CDR3 reads CASSFGPTAEDTQYF. CDR3 bases: TGTGCCAGCAGTTTCGGTCCGACTGCAGAAGATACGCAGTATTTT.

This clonotype was counted only a few times. The chain combines TRBV11-2 with TRBJ2-3, with TRBD2 matching over 7 bases. The CDR3 has 16 amino acids. The germline gives CDR1 SGHAT, CDR2 FQNNGV. The junction had 13 bases not matched to a gene; V was cut back by 8 bases and J by 2 bases. The CDR3 region has the DNA TGTGCCAGCCTGGGGATGGGGGAGGGCCACACAGATACGCAGTATTTT. It codes for CASLGMGEGHTDTQYF.

In the case of this clonotype: This may stem from a read error, because a much larger clone lies one nucleotide away. The V gene is TRBV11-3, the J gene TRBJ2-1; no clear D gene. The CDR3 has 13 amino acids. The V gene's germline CDR1 is SGHNT and CDR2 YENEEA. V lost 0 bases to trimming and J lost 9 bases, with 9 bases between them. CDR3 bases: TGTGCCAGCAGCTTAGAAAGCCGCAGTGAGCAGTTCTTC. Translated, it gives CASSLESRSEQFF.

V is TRBV6-1 and J is TRBJ1-4; 8 nucleotides line up with TRBD1. The germline gives CDR1 MNHNS, CDR2 SASEGT. The CDR3 has 13 amino acids. The ends lost 10 bases at V and 7 bases at J; junction bases unmatched: 8. In nucleotides, the CDR3 is TGTGCCACCTCGGACAGGGCTGGTGAAAAACTGTTTTTT. Its translation is CATSDRAGEKLFF.

This clonotype was observed many times. The V gene is TRBV7-6, the J gene TRBJ2-5; D remains unclear. The CDR3 covers 13 residues. Germline CDR1 is SGHVS and CDR2 is FNYEAQ. Trimming stripped 1 base from V and 5 bases from J, with 8 bases between. CDR3 bases: TGTGCCAGCAGCTTAGATGGTTTGGAGACCCAGTACTTC. Protein: CASSLDGLETQYF.

This clonotype appeared many times. This chain joins TRBV2 and TRBJ2-1, with 8 bases aligning to TRBD2. Germline-derived CDR1 and CDR2 are SNHLY and FYNNEI. The CDR3 has 16 amino acids. V was clipped by 4 bases and J by 7 bases; unmatched bases: 12. The CDR3 nucleotides are TGTGCCAGCAGTGTCCGGCGGGGGGCAGCGAAAAATGAGCAGTTCTTC. Translation: CASSVRRGAAKNEQFF.

The chain employs TRBV2 and TRBJ2-3; 11 bases align to TRBD2. CDR1 and CDR2 from the germline V gene are SNHLY and FYNNEI. With 7 bases clipped from V and 2 bases from J, the junction kept 5 bases outside the gene matches. This CDR3 comprises 15 residues. The CDR3 here is CASTGTSGFTDTQYF. The DNA for the CDR3 is TGTGCCAGCACCGGGACTAGCGGATTCACAGATACGCAGTATTTT.

The chain employs TRBV19 and TRBJ2-3; the match to TRBD2 covers 10 bases. V shed 5 bases and J 4 bases; nucleotides not matched to a gene: 6. CDR3 length: 15 residues. Germline CDR1 and CDR2: LNHDA and SQIVND (reference sequence). CDR3 sequence reads: CASSSSGSIADTQYF. CDR3 nucleotide sequence: TGTGCCAGTAGTTCTAGCGGGAGTATCGCAGATACGCAGTATTTT.

In the case of this clonotype: This likely stems from a read error, as it lies one base from a far larger clone. The chain employs TRBV7-2 and TRBJ2-1; 13 bases are a match to TRBD2. Germline loops: CDR1 SGHTA, CDR2 FQGNSA. The V gene end was trimmed by 5 bases and the J gene end by 8 bases; junction bases not matched to a gene: 9. The CDR3 covers 16 residues. This chain's CDR3 is CASSPWTSGRVYEQFF. The CDR3 nucleotides read TGTGCCAGCAGCCCCTGGACTAGCGGGAGAGTATATGAGCAGTTCTTC.

This clonotype was observed a few times. In DNA form, the CDR3 reads TGCAGTGCTAGAGATCACGGTGCCTCCTATAATTCACCCCTCCACTTT. This encodes CSARDHGASYNSPLHF. The chain recombines TRBV20-1 with TRBJ1-6; the D is unclear. The CDR3 has 16 residues. CDR1 and CDR2 from the germline V gene are DFQATT and SNEGSKA (reference sequence). V shed 0 bases and J shed 0 bases, with 9 bases lying between them.

In its sample, this clonotype was seen many times. The genes are TRBV7-2 and TRBJ2-1; D is perhaps TRBD2 (5 bases). Trimming shortened V by 2 bases and J by 0 bases, and 17 bases separated the two germline ends. The CDR3 runs 18 residues. CDR1 and CDR2 from the germline V gene are SGHTA and FQGNSA. The CDR3 sequence: CASSLRLSGIVSYNEQFF. The CDR3 DNA reads TGTGCCAGCAGCTTAAGACTATCTGGTATAGTCTCCTACAATGAGCAGTTCTTC.

This clonotype was seen repeatedly, ten times or more. The chain uses TRBV2 and TRBJ2-1, with a tentative D call TRBD1 (5 bases). CDR3 length equals 14 residues. The germline gives CDR1 SNHLY, CDR2 FYNNEI. Trimming pared 4 bases from V and 11 bases from J, leaving 18 bases between. The CDR3 sequence: CASSARTKPLKQFF. As DNA, the CDR3 is TGTGCCAGCAGTGCCCGGACAAAACCACTTAAGCAGTTCTTC.

The chain employs TRBV9 and TRBJ1-1; D not certain. V lost 7 bases and J 2 bases, leaving 15 bases between the germline ends. CDR3 length: 14 amino acids. Germline CDR1 reads SGDLS; CDR2 reads YYNGEE. CDR3 protein: CASSLQQQNTEAFF. The CDR3 region has the DNA TGTGCCAGCTCGCTCCAGCAACAAAACACTGAAGCTTTCTTT. The full variable domain, completed using reference TRBV9 and TRBJ1-1, is DSGVTQTPKHLITATGQRVTLRCSPRSGDLSVYWYQQSLDQGLQFLIQYYNGEERAKGNILERFSAQQFPDLHSELNLSSLELGDSALYFCASSLQQQNTEAFFGQGTRLTVV.

In its sample, this clonotype was seen many times. This chain joins TRBV27 and TRBJ1-2, with D possibly TRBD1 on 5 matching bases. V lost 7 bases and J 8 bases, leaving 17 bases between the germline ends. CDR1 MNHEY and CDR2 SMNVEV come from the germline V gene (reference sequence). This CDR3 is 13 amino acids long. This chain's CDR3 is CASNLGRGKGYTF. DNA for the CDR3: TGTGCCAGCAACCTGGGGCGGGGTAAGGGCTACACCTTC.

V usage is TRBV4-1 and J usage is TRBJ2-7; tentative D call: TRBD1 (7 bases). From germline, CDR1 is MGHRA and CDR2 YSYEKL. CDR3 length: 15 residues. The V gene lost 1 base and the J gene lost 6 bases, with 16 bases spanning the gap. The CDR3 bases are TGCGCCAGCAGCCAAGTTACAGGGGACTTTCGCGAGCAGTACTTC. This encodes CASSQVTGDFREQYF.

This clonotype has only a few counts. V is TRBV7-3 and J is TRBJ2-3; D gene unclear. Germline CDR1 and CDR2: SGHTA and FQGTGA. V was pared by 3 bases and J by 4 bases, with 11 bases between. The CDR3 has 14 residues. The CDR3: CASSFQPSPDTQYF. In nucleotides, the CDR3 is TGTGCCAGCAGCTTTCAGCCATCTCCAGATACGCAGTATTTT. Combining the CDR3 with reference TRBV7-3 and TRBJ2-3 gives the whole variable domain GAGVSQTPSNKVTEKGKYVELRCDPISGHTALYWYRQSLGQGPEFLIYFQGTGAADDSGLPNDRFFAVRPEGSVSTLKIQRTERGDSAVYLCASSFQPSPDTQYFGPGTRLTVL.

Ten or more counts support this clonotype. The chain employs TRBV30 and TRBJ1-2, with 8 bases identical to TRBD1. The V and J ends lost 1 base and 7 bases, in that order; junction bases with no gene match: 5. CDR1 GTSNPN and CDR2 SVGIG come from the germline V gene (reference sequence). This CDR3 has 13 amino acids. CDR3 sequence: CAWSGQGALGYTF. As DNA, the CDR3 is TGTGCCTGGAGTGGGCAGGGGGCGCTTGGCTACACCTTC.

This clonotype was seen ten or more times. This chain joins TRBV7-2 and TRBJ2-7, with TRBD2 identical over 11 bases. CDR1 and CDR2 from the germline V gene are SGHTA and FQGNSA. The ends lost 5 bases at V and 3 bases at J; junction bases unmatched: 6. The CDR3 is made up of 15 amino acids. CDR3 DNA: TGTGCCAGCAGCCATACTAGCGGGAGCCTCTACGAGCAGTACTTC. It specifies CASSHTSGSLYEQYF.

This clonotype came up many times. This chain uses TRBV30 with TRBJ2-7, with D perhaps matching TRBD1 (6 bases). CDR3 size: 14 residues. Trimming pared 0 bases from V and 2 bases from J, leaving 11 bases between. The germline CDR1 and CDR2 sequences are GTSNPN and SVGIG (reference sequence). As DNA, the CDR3 is TGTGCCTGGAGTGTCTCCGGACAGCCCTACGAGCAGTACTTC. Protein: CAWSVSGQPYEQYF. Combining the CDR3 with reference TRBV30 and TRBJ2-7 gives the whole variable domain SQTIHQWPATLVQPVGSPLSLECTVEGTSNPNLYWYRQAAGRGLQLLFYSVGIGQISSEVPQNLSASRPQDRQFILSSKKLLLSDSGFYLCAWSVSGQPYEQYFGPGTRLTVT.

This clonotype occurred many times. The J gene is TRBJ1-1, the V gene TRBV10-3, with D possibly TRBD1 on 5 matching bases. The CDR3 is 13 amino acids. The V and J ends lost 3 bases and 5 bases respectively, with 10 bases between them. CDR1 and CDR2 from the germline V gene are ENHRY and SYGVKD. CDR3 sequence reads: CAISDQRGTEAFF. The CDR3 DNA reads TGTGCCATCAGTGACCAGCGGGGGACTGAAGCTTTCTTT.

The table lists this clonotype with many counts. The J gene is TRBJ2-1, the V gene TRBV9; TRBD2 aligns across 10 bases. This CDR3 is built from 20 residues. Germline values: CDR1 SGDLS, CDR2 YYNGEE. Trimming cost V 4 bases and J 4 bases; bases outside gene matches: 20. This chain's CDR3 is CASSLTGTSGKSFIYNEQFF. The CDR3 DNA reads as TGTGCCAGCAGCCTAACTGGTACTAGCGGGAAAAGTTTTATTTACAATGAGCAGTTCTTC.

This clonotype has just a few counts. One end of the junction does not line up with germline, which may come from a read error. V and J are TRBV9 and TRBJ2-2; 7 positions match TRBD2. Germline V gene lookup returns CDR1 SGDLS and CDR2 YYNGEE. The CDR3 is 14 amino acids. CDR3: CASAREVTTGELFF. The CDR3 DNA reads as TGTGCCAGTGCCCGGGAGGTGACCACCGGGGAGCTGTTTTTC.

The rearrangement uses TRBV6-5 and TRBJ2-1; 13 bases align to TRBD2. The germline CDR1 and CDR2 sequences are MNHEY and SVGAGI. The CDR3 sequence is 17 residues long. Trimming cost V 2 bases and J 7 bases; bases outside gene matches: 8. CDR3 region: CASSYTPGLAGLNEQFF. In nucleotides, the CDR3 is TGTGCCAGCAGTTACACCCCGGGACTAGCGGGACTTAATGAGCAGTTCTTC.

The sample holds many counts of this clonotype. The chain joins TRBV10-3 to TRBJ1-2; TRBD1 might be the D (6 bases). The CDR3 extends over 13 amino acids. Per germline, CDR1 ENHRY and CDR2 SYGVKD. The V end was cut by 11 bases, the J end by 6 bases, with 19 bases between. The CDR3: CAVWGPAEHGYTF. The CDR3 DNA follows: TGTGCCGTATGGGGGCCCGCAGAGCATGGCTACACCTTC.

This chain links TRBV19 with TRBJ2-1; 9 bases are shared with TRBD1. The germline CDR1 and CDR2 sequences are LNHDA and SQIVND (reference sequence). This CDR3 has 15 amino acids. J gave up 7 bases and V 4 bases, and 8 bases lay outside the gene matches. CDR3 in DNA: TGTGCCAGTAGTACACCGGGACAGGGTGGAAATGAGCAGTTCTTC. Residues: CASSTPGQGGNEQFF.

Ten or more counts support this clonotype. This chain uses TRBV20-1 with TRBJ2-7; TRBD1 matches at 8 bases. J gave up 2 bases and V 3 bases, and 6 bases lay outside the gene matches. Germline V gene sequence: CDR1 DFQATT, CDR2 SNEGSKA (reference sequence). The CDR3 sequence is 14 residues long. The CDR3, as DNA: TGCAGTGCTAGCTTGACAGGGGTGGCCTACGAGCAGTACTTC. It is translated as CSASLTGVAYEQYF.

This clonotype was seen a few times. The chain joins TRBV29-1 to TRBJ2-7, with a weak D call TRBD2 (5 bases). Deletions cut 5 bases from V and 5 bases from J, with 7 bases between. In germline, CDR1 is SQVTM, CDR2 ANQGSEA. The CDR3 has 10 amino acids. The CDR3 sequence: CSVLTNEQYF. The CDR3 DNA is TGCAGCGTTCTGACTAACGAGCAGTACTTC.

The V call is TRBV12-3 or TRBV12-4, the J call TRBJ1-5; TRBD1 is a possible D gene (5 bases). The CDR3 runs 17 residues. V was shortened by 0 bases and J by 0 bases, with 12 bases between the two germline ends. CDR3 amino acids: CASSLAGRDYSNQPQHF. The CDR3 region has the DNA TGTGCCAGCAGTTTAGCGGGCAGGGACTATAGCAATCAGCCCCAGCATTTT.

This clonotype was picked up a small number of times. The gene calls are TRBV9 and TRBJ1-4, with TRBD1 matching 11 bases. Germline values: CDR1 SGDLS, CDR2 YYNGEE. V shed 4 bases and J 7 bases; nucleotides not matched to a gene: 6. The CDR3 length is 15 residues. The CDR3 sequence is CASSPGQGASEKLFF. DNA for the CDR3: TGTGCCAGCAGCCCCGGACAGGGGGCTTCTGAAAAACTGTTTTTT.